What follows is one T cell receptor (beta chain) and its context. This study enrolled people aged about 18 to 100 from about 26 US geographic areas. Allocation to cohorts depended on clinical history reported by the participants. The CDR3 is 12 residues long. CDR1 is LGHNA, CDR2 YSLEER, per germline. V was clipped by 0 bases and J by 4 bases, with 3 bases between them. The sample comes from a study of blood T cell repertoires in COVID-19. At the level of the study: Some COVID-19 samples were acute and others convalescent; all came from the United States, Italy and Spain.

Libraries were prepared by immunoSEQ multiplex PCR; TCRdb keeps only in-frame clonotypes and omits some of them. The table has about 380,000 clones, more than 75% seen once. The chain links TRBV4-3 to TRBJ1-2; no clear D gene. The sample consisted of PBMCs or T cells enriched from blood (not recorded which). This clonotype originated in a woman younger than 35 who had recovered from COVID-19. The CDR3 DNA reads TGCGCCAGCAGCCAAGATCGCTATGGCTACACCTTC. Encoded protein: CASSQDRYGYTF.